This is a list of T cell receptor beta chains from one sample in a study of cytomegalovirus exposure and HLA in healthy donors. Here immunoSEQ multiplex PCR was the method, and the copy in TCRdb shows in-frame clones only, minus some. The data hold around 200,000 clones, with around 83% observed a single time. The sequencing input was PBMCs. The receptors were gathered from a man aged 50 or older in good health and CMV-seronegative. Each CDR3 is given with its conserved first and last residue. The D gene is left open where the match is weak. A clone size is listed for some rows: how often the clone was seen (once, few, many), or a class if it is expanded.

TRBV11-1,TRBJ1-1,-,-,CASSRGNTEAFF,TGTGCCAGCAGCCGCGGGAACACTGAAGCTTTCTTT
TRBV9,TRBJ2-2,once,TRBD2,CASSQAGRGNTGELFF,TGTGCCAGCAGCCAAGCCGGGAGGGGGAACACCGGGGAGCTGTTTTTT
TRBV29-1,TRBJ2-3,-,-,CSAYSSTQYF,TGCAGCGCATATAGTTCGACGCAGTATTTT
TRBV18,TRBJ1-3,few,-,CASSPPKRSSGNTIYF,TGTGCCAGCTCACCACCTAAGAGGAGCTCTGGAAACACCATATATTTT
TRBV28,TRBJ2-1,-,TRBD1,CASSPPSGQGMYNEQFF,TGTGCCAGCAGTCCCCCTTCGGGACAGGGGATGTACAATGAGCAGTTCTTC
TRBV11-2,TRBJ2-5,once,TRBD2,CASSLNSGQETQYF,TGTGCCAGCAGCCTTAATAGCGGGCAAGAGACCCAGTACTTC
TRBV7-3,TRBJ2-3,-,TRBD1,CASSRDRAVDTQYF,TGTGCCAGCAGCCGAGACAGGGCAGTTGATACGCAGTATTTT
TRBV18,TRBJ2-5,-,TRBD2,CASSPIPGGETQYF,TGTGCCAGCTCACCAATTCCGGGAGGAGAGACCCAGTACTTC
TRBV5-1,TRBJ1-2,-,-,CASSGGPIANYGYTF,TGCGCCAGCAGCGGAGGACCGATAGCTAACTATGGCTACACCTTC
TRBV6-6,TRBJ1-5,-,TRBD1,CASRYRTGVYQPQHF,TGTGCCAGCCGGTACAGGACAGGGGTCTATCAGCCCCAGCATTTT
TRBV5-1,TRBJ2-7,-,-,CASSLAAGGEQYF,TGCGCCAGCAGCTTGGCGGCAGGAGGGGAGCAGTACTTC
TRBV30,TRBJ2-7,-,-,CAWCYAGGYEQYF,TGTGCCTGGTGCTACGCTGGCGGCTACGAGCAGTACTTC
TRBV4-3,TRBJ1-4,-,-,CASSQEFGGLREKLFF,TGCGCCAGCAGCCAAGAGTTCGGCGGCCTGAGGGAAAAACTGTTTTTT
TRBV5-1,TRBJ1-1,-,-,CASSPRGKRDTEAFF,TGCGCCAGCAGCCCCCGAGGTAAGCGAGACACTGAAGCTTTCTTT
TRBV18,TRBJ1-4,-,-,CASSPPDGQGSRKLFF,TGTGCCAGCTCACCACCGGATGGGCAGGGGTCTAGGAAACTGTTTTTT
TRBV5-1,TRBJ2-7,-,TRBD1,CASSLGLEGTGGREQYF,TGCGCCAGCAGCTTAGGTCTCGAAGGGACAGGGGGTAGGGAGCAGTACTTC
TRBV7-6,TRBJ1-5,few,-,CASSLFRGSNQPQHF,TGTGCCAGCAGCTTGTTTAGGGGTAGCAATCAGCCCCAGCATTTT
TRBV7-2,TRBJ1-1,-,-,CASSSRFTEAFF,TGTGCCAGCAGCTCTAGATTCACTGAAGCTTTCTTT
TRBV10-3,TRBJ2-5,-,TRBD1,CAISDGTGEETQYF,TGTGCCATCAGCGACGGGACAGGTGAAGAGACCCAGTACTTC
TRBV6-4,TRBJ2-3,-,TRBD1,CASSDIQGARAGTQYF,TGTGCCAGCAGTGATATACAGGGGGCGCGAGCAGGGACGCAGTATTTT
TRBV7-9,TRBJ1-6,-,-,CASSKGQAGDSPLHF,TGTGCCAGCAGCAAGGGCCAGGCGGGGGATTCACCCCTCCACTTT
TRBV30,TRBJ2-7,-,TRBD1,CAWNGQGYEQYF,TGTGCCTGGAATGGACAGGGCTACGAGCAGTACTTC
TRBV7-8,TRBJ2-2,once,-,CASSPAGWSGELFF,TGTGCCAGCAGCCCCGCGGGGTGGTCCGGGGAGCTGTTTTTT
TRBV7-2,TRBJ1-4,-,-,CASSLGRGNEKLFF,TGTGCCAGCAGCTTAGGACGCGGTAATGAAAAACTGTTTTTT
TRBV5-1,TRBJ2-3,-,TRBD2,CASSLSGRNTDTQYF,TGCGCCAGCAGCTTGAGCGGGAGGAACACAGATACGCAGTATTTT
TRBV7-2,TRBJ1-1,-,-,CASSLGTWNTEAFF,TGTGCCAGCAGCTTAGGGACTTGGAACACTGAAGCTTTCTTT
TRBV6-1,TRBJ1-5,few,-,CASSELAQPQHF,TGTGCCAGCAGTGAATTAGCGCAGCCCCAGCATTTT
TRBV4-1,TRBJ2-6,-,TRBD1,CASSQGPGQGISGANVLTF,TGCGCCAGCAGCCAAGGACCCGGACAGGGAATCTCTGGGGCCAACGTCCTGACTTTC
TRBV21-1,TRBJ2-7,-,-,CASSKAGSGGLHYEQYF,TGTGCCAGCAGCAAAGCGGGTAGCGGGGGACTCCACTACGAGCAGTACTTC
TRBV7-2,TRBJ2-7,-,TRBD2,CASSLAGTSGGAREQYF,TGTGCCAGCAGCTTAGCGGGGACTAGCGGGGGGGCGAGAGAGCAGTACTTC
TRBV6-5,TRBJ1-1,few,TRBD1,CASSNRQGRRTEAFF,TGTGCCAGCAGTAACCGACAGGGGCGCCGCACTGAAGCTTTCTTT
TRBV6-6,TRBJ2-5,-,TRBD2,CASSYGGGSVQETQYF,TGTGCCAGCAGTTACGGAGGCGGGAGTGTACAAGAGACCCAGTACTTC
TRBV27,TRBJ2-2,-,-,CASSLLGLPGELFF,TGTGCCAGCAGTTTATTAGGACTACCCGGGGAGCTGTTTTTT
TRBV7-3,TRBJ2-2,-,-,CASRRVTSGELFF,TGTGCCAGCAGGCGGGTGACATCCGGGGAGCTGTTTTTT
TRBV6-1,TRBJ2-7,-,-,CASRTGSYEQYF,TGTGCCAGCAGGACAGGCTCCTACGAGCAGTACTTC
TRBV6-5,TRBJ2-1,-,TRBD2,CASSYSGSPEVDEQFF,TGTGCCAGCAGTTATAGCGGGAGCCCCGAGGTCGATGAGCAGTTCTTC
TRBV5-1,TRBJ1-1,-,-,CASSLRWMNTEAFF,TGCGCCAGCAGCCTGCGGTGGATGAACACTGAAGCTTTCTTT
TRBV28,TRBJ1-5,-,-,CASSLVVGKPQHF,TGTGCCAGCAGTTTAGTTGTCGGGAAGCCCCAGCATTTT
TRBV28,TRBJ2-5,-,TRBD2,CASSSKTSGRGETQYF,TGTGCCAGCAGTTCAAAGACTAGCGGGAGGGGAGAGACCCAGTACTTC
TRBV21-1,TRBJ1-5,-,-,CASAQGALNQPQHF,TGTGCCAGCGCCCAGGGGGCCCTCAATCAGCCCCAGCATTTT
TRBV7-9,TRBJ2-5,-,TRBD1,CASSLTDRGPQQYF,TGTGCCAGCAGCCTGACGGACAGGGGGCCCCAGCAGTACTTC
TRBV7-9,TRBJ1-1,-,-,CASSLRGRGGQNTEAFF,TGTGCCAGCAGCTTAAGAGGGCGGGGGGGGCAGAACACTGAAGCTTTCTTT
TRBV6-4,TRBJ2-7,-,-,CASSLLAGEQYF,TGTGCCAGCAGTCTACTAGCCGGGGAGCAGTACTTC
TRBV18,TRBJ1-2,-,TRBD1,CASSPPGQGATNYGYTF,TGTGCCAGCTCACCACCGGGACAGGGAGCGACAAACTATGGCTACACCTTC
TRBV29-1,TRBJ1-2,-,-,CSVDLYGKSAGYTF,TGCAGCGTTGATCTATACGGAAAAAGCGCTGGCTACACCTTC
TRBV18,TRBJ2-2,-,TRBD2,CASSASGRNTGELFF,TGTGCCAGCTCAGCCAGCGGGAGGAACACCGGGGAGCTGTTTTTT
TRBV30,TRBJ1-1,-,-,CAWRSLEDSRTEAFF,TGTGCCTGGAGATCTCTCGAGGACAGTCGCACTGAAGCTTTCTTT
TRBV6-4,TRBJ2-2,-,TRBD2,CASSEEGLAYGGELFF,TGTGCCAGCAGTGAAGAAGGACTAGCCTACGGCGGGGAGCTGTTTTTT
TRBV28,TRBJ1-1,few,-,CASSLLRTQGWDTEAFF,TGTGCCAGCAGTTTATTACGTACGCAGGGATGGGATACTGAAGCTTTCTTT
TRBV7-6,TRBJ2-7,-,-,CASSFNGVNYEQYF,TGTGCCAGCAGCTTCAACGGGGTTAATTACGAGCAGTACTTC
TRBV4-3,TRBJ2-1,-,TRBD2,CASSQDKVAGALNEQFF,TGCGCCAGCAGCCAAGATAAAGTAGCGGGGGCCTTAAATGAGCAGTTCTTC
TRBV7-9,TRBJ1-2,-,TRBD1,CSSSERQGQHYGYTF,TGTTCCAGCAGCGAGCGACAGGGGCAGCACTATGGCTACACCTTC
TRBV6-5,TRBJ1-5,once,TRBD1,CASTGYTGGDQPQHF,TGTGCCAGCACCGGCTACACAGGGGGCGATCAGCCCCAGCATTTT